The 30 T cell receptor beta chains below were found in one sample sequenced in a study of T cells in Graves' hyperthyroidism and ophthalmopathy. Amplified TCR beta CDR3 regions derived from RNA transcripts. The study used the HTBI primer set for a first-round RT-PCR of the TCR CDR3. MiXCR was run by TCRdb on the multiplex PCR reads, yielding one entry per CDR3 protein. The data show roughly 700,000 distinct CDR3 sequences, approximately 14% seen once. Input material: blood. The receptor source for this set is a woman aged 18 to 35 with Graves' hyperthyroidism.

This chain connects TRBV3-1 to TRBJ2-7; unclear D gene. This CDR3 has 13 residues. Trimming shortened V by 0 bases and J by 9 bases, and 12 bases separated the two germline ends. The germline gives CDR1 LGHDT, CDR2 YNNKEL (reference sequence). The CDR3 DNA reads as TGTGCCAGCAGCCAAGATCCGCGATGGGGGCAGTACTTC. Translated, it gives CASSQDPRWGQYF.

The genes are TRBV24-1 and TRBJ2-2; 7 nucleotides agree with TRBD2. Germline assignment: CDR1 KGHDR and CDR2 SFDVKD. The CDR3 has 15 residues. Trimming took 6 bases from V and 0 from J; bases not matched to a gene: 3. CDR3 sequence (DNA): TGTGCCACCAGTTTAAGCGGGACGAACACCGGGGAGCTGTTTTTT. The encoded protein is CATSLSGTNTGELFF.

A word on this clonotype: At one end, the junction sequence differs from germline, possibly due to a read error. The rearrangement uses TRBV3-1 and TRBJ2-7; TRBD2 might be the D (6 bases). Germline V CDR1 and CDR2: LGHDT, YNNKEL (reference sequence). The CDR3 extends over 13 amino acids. CDR3 in amino acids: CAGSRETANEQYF. CDR3 DNA sequence: TGTGCCGGCAGTCGGGAGACAGCGAACGAGCAGTACTTC.

J is TRBJ1-3 and V is TRBV6-2 or TRBV6-3, with TRBD1 as a possible D gene (5 bases). Germline CDR1 and CDR2: MNHEY and SVGEGT. The CDR3 sequence is 15 residues long. Trimming stripped 2 bases from V and 0 bases from J, with 8 bases between. The DNA for the CDR3 is TGTGCCAGCAGTTACGGGGGATCCTCTGGAAACACCATATATTTT. Its translation is CASSYGGSSGNTIYF.

This clonotype was detected only a few times. The DNA of the CDR3 is TGTGCCAGCAGCATTAATTCACCCCTCCACTTT. This translates into CASSINSPLHF. The J gene is TRBJ1-6, the V gene TRBV7-9, with D uncertain. CDR1 and CDR2 from the germline V gene are SEHNR and FQNEAQ (reference sequence). CDR3 size: 11 residues. The ends were cut back, 5 bases at V and 6 bases at J, with 2 bases in the middle.

This clonotype was counted a few times. This may stem from a read error, because a much larger clone lies one nucleotide away. This chain uses TRBV11-2 with TRBJ2-7; D perhaps matches TRBD2 (5 bases). Per germline, CDR1 SGHAT and CDR2 FQNNGV. With 0 bases removed from V and 7 bases from J, the gap between germline ends came to 10 bases. The CDR3 has 13 amino acids. For the CDR3, the DNA is TGTGCCAGCAGCTTAGAAAGTAGAGGGGAGCAGTACTTC. Translating it yields CASSLESRGEQYF.

This chain joins TRBV7-9 and TRBJ2-1; a weak D match, TRBD2 (7 bases). The germline gives CDR1 SEHNR, CDR2 FQNEAQ (reference sequence). Trimming removed 5 bases at V and 6 bases at J, with 14 bases between. The CDR3 loop spans 14 amino acids. CDR3 nucleotides: TGTGCCAGCAGCCCCGGTCGGGGGGCCAATGAGCAGTTCTTC. This gives the protein CASSPGRGANEQFF.

There are many counts of this clonotype. The J gene is TRBJ2-7, the V gene TRBV28; no reliable D call. CDR1 MDHEN and CDR2 SYDVKM come from the germline V gene. The CDR3 runs 14 residues. V shed 3 bases and J shed 4 bases, with 13 bases lying between them. CDR3 bases: TGTGCCAGCAGTTTGATTGGCCCCGGGTACGAGCAGTACTTC. It yields the protein CASSLIGPGYEQYF.

Many counts were recorded for this clonotype. The chain is built from TRBV11-2 and TRBJ2-7, with D unclear. Deletions cut 7 bases from V and 2 bases from J, with 18 bases between. Germline CDR1 and CDR2: SGHAT and FQNNGV. This CDR3 spans 15 amino acids. The CDR3 here is CASTAGGLSTYEQYF. The CDR3 region has the DNA TGTGCCAGCACCGCTGGTGGCCTGTCAACCTACGAGCAGTACTTC.

In its sample, this clonotype was seen a few times. The V gene is TRBV18, the J gene TRBJ1-4; 9 bases align to TRBD1. Unmatched junction bases numbered 4, after V lost 6 bases and J lost 5 bases. Germline-derived CDR1 and CDR2 are KGHSH and LQKENI. This CDR3 has 14 amino acids. Here the CDR3 DNA reads TGTGCCAGCTCCATAGGACAGGGGAATGAAAAACTGTTTTTT. This codes for CASSIGQGNEKLFF.

This chain uses TRBV4-3 with TRBJ2-1, with 11 bases aligning to TRBD2. The germline V gene has CDR1 LGHNA and CDR2 YSLEER. The CDR3 is 15 amino acids. V trimming: 4 bases; J trimming: 7 bases; junction bases outside the gene matches: 6. The CDR3 here is CASSPGLAAQNEQFF. Written as DNA, the CDR3 is TGCGCCAGCAGCCCGGGACTAGCGGCACAAAATGAGCAGTTCTTC.

This clonotype has just a few counts. The junction does not match germline at one end; this may be a read error. The chain employs TRBV7-2 and TRBJ2-1; possible D gene TRBD2, 5 bases. Germline lookup yields CDR1 SGHTA and CDR2 FQGNSA. This CDR3 has 13 amino acids. The CDR3 protein is CASSRPLVGERFF. In DNA form, the CDR3 reads TGTGCCAGCAGCCGACCACTCGTTGGGGAGCGGTTCTTC.

This clonotype was seen many times. The rearrangement links TRBV6-1 to TRBJ2-7; 8 nucleotides line up with TRBD2. Trimming removed 6 bases from V and 5 bases from J; junction bases left unmatched: 6. This CDR3 region has 13 residues. CDR1 is MNHNS, CDR2 SASEGT, per germline. The CDR3, as DNA: TGTGCCAGCAGAGCGGGAGCGGGTAACGAGCAGTACTTC. This codes for CASRAGAGNEQYF.

Only a few counts were recorded for this clonotype. V usage is TRBV18 and J usage is TRBJ2-1, with TRBD2 matching 15 bases. CDR3 length: 19 residues. Per germline, CDR1 KGHSH and CDR2 LQKENI. V was clipped by 2 bases and J by 4 bases; unmatched bases: 9. This chain's CDR3 is CASSPKGLAGGGQYNEQFF. The DNA for the CDR3 is TGTGCCAGCTCACCAAAGGGACTAGCGGGAGGAGGACAGTACAATGAGCAGTTCTTC. The whole variable domain, remainder taken from reference TRBV18 and TRBJ2-1, is NAGVMQNPRHLVRRRGQEARLRCSPMKGHSHVYWYRQLPEEGLKFMVYLQKENIIDESGMPKERFSAEFPKEGPSILRIQQVVRGDSAAYFCASSPKGLAGGGQYNEQFFGPGTRLTVL.

As for this clonotype: Possible read error: a much larger clone is one base away. J is TRBJ2-1 and V is TRBV2; tentatively, D is TRBD2 (5 bases). Gene TRBJ2-7 matches the end of the DNA better, so the J call may be wrong. CDR1 and CDR2 (germline): SNHLY, FYNNEI. The CDR3 is made up of 15 amino acids. The DNA of the CDR3 is TGTGCCAGCAGTGAGCGGCGGGCGGTCTACAATGAGCAGTACTTC. It encodes CASSERRAVYNEQYF.

This clonotype came up many times. The chain has TRBV28 and TRBJ2-3, with TRBD1 identical over 8 bases. The CDR3 covers 14 residues. The V segment lost 6 bases and the J segment 2 bases; nucleotides outside the gene matches: 4. Germline loops: CDR1 MDHEN, CDR2 SYDVKM. In DNA, the CDR3 is TGTGCCAGCAGATACAGGGGGTACACAGATACGCAGTATTTT. It codes for CASRYRGYTDTQYF. Supplemented by reference TRBV28 and TRBJ2-3, the full variable domain reads DVKVTQSSRYLVKRTGEKVFLECVQDMDHENMFWYRQDPGLGLRLIYFSYDVKMKEKGDIPEGYSVSREKKERFSLILESASTNQTSMYLCASRYRGYTDTQYFGPGTRLTVL.

This clonotype came up a few times. The chain couples TRBV30 to TRBJ1-5; 12 bases agree with TRBD1. From germline, CDR1 is GTSNPN and CDR2 SVGIG (reference sequence). The CDR3 contains 17 residues. V shed 1 base, J shed 1 base, and the junction held 5 bases outside the gene matches. CDR3 protein: CAWSGDRGRVSNQPQHF. The CDR3 DNA sequence: TGTGCCTGGAGTGGGGACAGGGGGCGTGTAAGCAATCAGCCCCAGCATTTT.

The chain combines TRBV10-3 with TRBJ2-7; D perhaps matches TRBD1 (5 bases). The germline CDR1 and CDR2 sequences are ENHRY and SYGVKD. The CDR3 covers 16 residues. Between the trimmed V and J ends, which lost 3 bases and 2 bases, there was a span of 17 bases. CDR3 in amino acids: CAISDLQATVPYEQYF. Here the CDR3 DNA reads TGTGCCATCAGTGACCTTCAAGCGACAGTACCCTACGAGCAGTACTTC.

Comments on this clonotype: With a much larger clone just one base away, this may be a read error. CDR3 coding DNA: TGTGCCAGCAGCGAGGTCACTACTAGCGGCTTCCTCGGGGAGCTGTTTTTT. Translation: CASSEVTTSGFLGELFF. This chain links TRBV2 with TRBJ2-2, with 8 bases fitting TRBD2. In germline, CDR1 is SNHLY, CDR2 FYNNEI. The CDR3 runs 17 residues. Trimming removed 6 bases from V and 7 bases from J; junction bases left unmatched: 16.

This clonotype has ten or more counts. The chain carries TRBV7-9 and TRBJ2-2; no reliable D call. Germline V gene sequence: CDR1 SEHNR, CDR2 FQNEAQ (reference sequence). Trimming pared 3 bases from V and 5 bases from J, leaving 7 bases between. The CDR3 is made up of 13 amino acids. In DNA, the CDR3 is TGTGCCAGCAGCTTCGGCCAAACCGGGGAGCTGTTTTTT. Its protein product is CASSFGQTGELFF.

This clonotype was seen at least ten times. This sequence joins TRBV7-3 and TRBJ2-1; D is unclear. Trimming removed 5 bases from V and 0 bases from J, with 14 bases in between. Germline CDR1 is SGHTA and CDR2 is FQGTGA. CDR3 length: 16 amino acids. The CDR3 region is CASSELLISSYNEQFF. CDR3 DNA sequence: TGTGCCAGCAGCGAATTACTGATCAGCTCCTACAATGAGCAGTTCTTC.

This clonotype was observed many times. The gene calls are TRBV28 and TRBJ2-7; 9 bases fit TRBD2. The CDR3 covers 15 residues. V lost 10 bases to trimming and J lost 5 bases; unmatched junction nucleotides: 15. Germline CDR1 MDHEN, CDR2 SYDVKM. The chain's CDR3 is CAISGTSFWLHEQYF. CDR3 DNA: TGTGCCATCTCCGGGACTAGCTTTTGGCTACACGAGCAGTACTTC.

This clonotype was seen only a few times. The genes are TRBV15 and TRBJ1-5; no definite D call. Trimming removed 1 base from V and 0 bases from J, with 7 bases in between. The CDR3 has 15 residues. The germline V gene has CDR1 LNHNV and CDR2 YYDKDF (reference sequence). The chain's CDR3 is CATSRGVISNQPQHF. CDR3 nucleotide sequence: TGTGCCACCAGCAGAGGAGTTATTAGCAATCAGCCCCAGCATTTT.

The DNA for the CDR3 is TGTGCCAGCAGGTTACAGGGGTATGGGCAGCCCCAGCATTTT. Its protein product is CASRLQGYGQPQHF. The V call is TRBV2, the J call TRBJ1-5; 7 bases map to TRBD1. The CDR3 has 14 amino acids. Germline CDR1 reads SNHLY; CDR2 reads FYNNEI. The V gene end was trimmed by 6 bases and the J gene end by 7 bases; junction bases not matched to a gene: 9.

This chain uses TRBV20-1 with TRBJ1-4; D unresolved. Trimming stripped 5 bases from V and 4 bases from J, with 8 bases between. The CDR3 has 12 residues. In germline, CDR1 is DFQATT, CDR2 SNEGSKA (reference sequence). The CDR3, as DNA: TGCAGTGCTGGAAGGCTTAATGAAAAACTGTTTTTT. Its protein product is CSAGRLNEKLFF.

V gene TRBV20-1 combines with J gene TRBJ2-5; 12 nucleotides line up with TRBD2. CDR3 length equals 14 residues. Germline trimming cut 7 bases from V and 4 bases from J; bases unmatched to any gene: 7. The germline gives CDR1 DFQATT, CDR2 SNEGSKA (reference sequence). For the CDR3, the DNA is TGCAGTGTCCCGACTAGCGGGAGAGGAGAGACCCAGTACTTC. This codes for CSVPTSGRGETQYF.

This clonotype was found a few times. This rearrangement joins TRBV5-6 to TRBJ1-4, with 12 bases fitting TRBD1. The length of the CDR3 is 16 residues. Germline-derived CDR1 and CDR2 are SGHDT and YYEEEE. The ends lost 3 bases at V and 5 bases at J; junction bases unmatched: 5. The CDR3 DNA reads as TGTGCCAGCAGCTCTCCGGGACAGGGGGCCAATGAAAAACTGTTTTTT. Its translation: CASSSPGQGANEKLFF.

The sample holds many counts of this clonotype. In nucleotides, the CDR3 is TGTGCCTCAGTGGGACAGGGGGCCTCTGAGCAGTTCTTC. This translates into CASVGQGASEQFF. The J gene is TRBJ2-1, the V gene TRBV7-7; TRBD1 matches at 12 bases. The V gene end was trimmed by 11 bases and the J gene end by 9 bases; junction bases not matched to a gene: 8. This CDR3 is 13 amino acids long. The germline V gene encodes CDR1 SSHAT and CDR2 FNYEAQ (reference sequence).

The CDR3, as DNA: TGCAGCGTGGGGGGGTTCCTGGACAGGGCGATCTCCTACGAGCAGTACTTC. Protein sequence: CSVGGFLDRAISYEQYF. This sequence joins TRBV29-1 and TRBJ2-7, with D possibly being TRBD1 (8 bases). This CDR3 is 17 amino acids long. V lost 6 bases, J lost 0 bases, and 24 bases lay in between. The germline V gene has CDR1 SQVTM and CDR2 ANQGSEA.

The chain is built from TRBV19 and TRBJ1-1, with D hard to call. The V gene's germline CDR1 is LNHDA and CDR2 SQIVND (reference sequence). The CDR3 totals 13 residues. V dropped 3 bases and J dropped 4 bases, with 9 bases sitting between them. DNA for the CDR3: TGTGCCAGTAGTATTGACCTCCCCACTGAAGCTTTCTTT. Translated, it gives CASSIDLPTEAFF.